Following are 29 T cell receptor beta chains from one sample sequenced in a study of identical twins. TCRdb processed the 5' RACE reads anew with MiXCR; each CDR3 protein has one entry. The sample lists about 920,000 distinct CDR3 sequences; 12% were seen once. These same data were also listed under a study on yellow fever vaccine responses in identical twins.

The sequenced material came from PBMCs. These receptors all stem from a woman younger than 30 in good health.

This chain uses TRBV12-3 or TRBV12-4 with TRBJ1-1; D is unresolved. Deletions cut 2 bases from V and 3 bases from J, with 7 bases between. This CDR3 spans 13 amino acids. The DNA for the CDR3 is TGTGCCAGCAGTTTAAATGGGTACACTGAAGCTTTCTTT. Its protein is CASSLNGYTEAFF.

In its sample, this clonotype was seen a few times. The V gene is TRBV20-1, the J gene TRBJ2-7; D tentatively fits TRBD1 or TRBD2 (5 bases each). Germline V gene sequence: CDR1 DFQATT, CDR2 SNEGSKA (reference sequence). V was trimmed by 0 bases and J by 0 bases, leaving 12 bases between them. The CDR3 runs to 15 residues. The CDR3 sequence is CSARDLVRGSYEQYV. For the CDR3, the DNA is TGCAGTGCTAGAGATCTGGTGAGGGGCTCCTACGAGCAGTACGTC.

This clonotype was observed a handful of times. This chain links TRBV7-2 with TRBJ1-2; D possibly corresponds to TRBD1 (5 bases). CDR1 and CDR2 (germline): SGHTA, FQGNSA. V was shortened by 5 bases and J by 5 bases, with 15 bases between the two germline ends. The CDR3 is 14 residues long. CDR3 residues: CASSPRGNPYGYTF. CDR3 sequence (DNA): TGTGCCAGCAGCCCCCGGGGCAACCCGTATGGCTACACCTTC. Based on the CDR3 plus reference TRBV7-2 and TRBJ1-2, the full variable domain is GAGVSQSPSNKVTEKGKDVELRCDPISGHTALYWYRQSLGQGLEFLIYFQGNSAPDKSGLPSDRFSAERTGGSVSTLTIQRTQQEDSAVYLCASSPRGNPYGYTFGSGTRLTVV.

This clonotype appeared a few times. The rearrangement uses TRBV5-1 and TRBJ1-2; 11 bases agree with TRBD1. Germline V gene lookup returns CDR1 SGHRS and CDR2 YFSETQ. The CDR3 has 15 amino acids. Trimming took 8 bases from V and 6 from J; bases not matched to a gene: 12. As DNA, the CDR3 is TGCGCCAGACTTACCGAGGACAGGGGGCTACATGGCTACACCTTC. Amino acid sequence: CARLTEDRGLHGYTF.

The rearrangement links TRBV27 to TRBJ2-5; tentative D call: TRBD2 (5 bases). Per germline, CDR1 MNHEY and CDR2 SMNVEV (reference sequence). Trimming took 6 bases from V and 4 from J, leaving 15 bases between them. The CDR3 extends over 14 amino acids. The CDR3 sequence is CASSFGVRGETQYF. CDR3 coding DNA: TGTGCCAGCAGCTTCGGGGTCCGGGGAGAGACCCAGTACTTC.

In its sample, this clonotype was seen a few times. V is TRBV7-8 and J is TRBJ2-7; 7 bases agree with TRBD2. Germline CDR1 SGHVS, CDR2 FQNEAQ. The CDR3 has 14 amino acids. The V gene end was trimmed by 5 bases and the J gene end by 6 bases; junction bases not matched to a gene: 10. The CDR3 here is CASSKHTGGGEQYF. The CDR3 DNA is TGTGCCAGCAGCAAACACACGGGGGGTGGCGAGCAGTACTTC.

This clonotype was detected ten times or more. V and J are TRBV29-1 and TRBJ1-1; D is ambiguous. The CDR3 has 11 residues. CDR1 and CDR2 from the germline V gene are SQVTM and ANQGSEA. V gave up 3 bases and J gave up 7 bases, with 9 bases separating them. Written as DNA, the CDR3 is TGCAGCGTTGACCGAGGGTTTGAAGCTTTCTTT. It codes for CSVDRGFEAFF.

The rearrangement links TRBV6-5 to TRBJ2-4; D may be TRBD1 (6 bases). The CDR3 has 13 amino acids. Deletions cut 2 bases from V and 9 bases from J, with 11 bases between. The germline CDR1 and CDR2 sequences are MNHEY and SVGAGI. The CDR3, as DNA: TGTGCCAGCAGTTACGCTAAAGGGGGCATTCAGTACTTC. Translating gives CASSYAKGGIQYF.

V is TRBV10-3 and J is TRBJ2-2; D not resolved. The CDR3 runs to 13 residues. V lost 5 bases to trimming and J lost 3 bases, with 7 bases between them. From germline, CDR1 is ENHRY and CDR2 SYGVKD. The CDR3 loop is CAISRLDTGELFF. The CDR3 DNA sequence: TGTGCCATCAGTCGACTCGACACCGGGGAGCTGTTTTTT.

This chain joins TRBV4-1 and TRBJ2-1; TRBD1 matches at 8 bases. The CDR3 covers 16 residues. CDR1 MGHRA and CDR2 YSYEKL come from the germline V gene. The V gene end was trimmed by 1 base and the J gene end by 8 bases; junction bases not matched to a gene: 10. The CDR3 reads CASSQVQGAQSHEQFF. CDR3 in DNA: TGCGCCAGCAGCCAAGTCCAGGGGGCGCAAAGCCATGAGCAGTTCTTC.

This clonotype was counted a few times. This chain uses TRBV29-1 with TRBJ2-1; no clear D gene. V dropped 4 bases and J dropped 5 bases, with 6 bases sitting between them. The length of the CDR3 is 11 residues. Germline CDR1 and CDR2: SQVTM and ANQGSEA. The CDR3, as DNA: TGCAGCGTTGGAGGTAACAATGAGCAGTTCTTC. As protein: CSVGGNNEQFF.

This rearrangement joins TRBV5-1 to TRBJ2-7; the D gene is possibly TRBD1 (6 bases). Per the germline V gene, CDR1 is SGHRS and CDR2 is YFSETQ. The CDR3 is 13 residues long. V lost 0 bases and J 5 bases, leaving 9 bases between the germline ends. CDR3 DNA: TGCGCCAGCAGCTTGGGGGCAGGGGACGAGCAGTACGTC. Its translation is CASSLGAGDEQYV.

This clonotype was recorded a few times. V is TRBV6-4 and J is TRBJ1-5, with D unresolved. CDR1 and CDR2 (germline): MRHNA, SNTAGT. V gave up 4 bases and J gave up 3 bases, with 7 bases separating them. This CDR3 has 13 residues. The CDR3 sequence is CASSVTVNQPQHF. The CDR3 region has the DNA TGTGCCAGCAGTGTCACGGTCAATCAGCCCCAGCATTTT.

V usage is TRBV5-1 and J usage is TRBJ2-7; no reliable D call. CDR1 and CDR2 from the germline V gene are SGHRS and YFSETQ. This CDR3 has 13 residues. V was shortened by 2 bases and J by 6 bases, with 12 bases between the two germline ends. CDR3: CASSFFTVGEQYF. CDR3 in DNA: TGCGCCAGCAGCTTTTTCACGGTCGGCGAGCAGTACTTC.

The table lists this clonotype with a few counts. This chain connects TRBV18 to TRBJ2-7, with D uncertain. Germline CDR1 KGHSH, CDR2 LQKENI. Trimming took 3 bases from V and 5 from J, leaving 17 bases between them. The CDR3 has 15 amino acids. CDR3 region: CASSPSFQFMDEQYV. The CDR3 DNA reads TGTGCCAGCTCACCGAGTTTCCAGTTTATGGACGAGCAGTACGTC.

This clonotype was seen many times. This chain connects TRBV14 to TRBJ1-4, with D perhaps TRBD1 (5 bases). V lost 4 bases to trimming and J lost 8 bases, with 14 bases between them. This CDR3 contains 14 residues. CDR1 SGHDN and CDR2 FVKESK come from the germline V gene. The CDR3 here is CASSPGLRVEKLFF. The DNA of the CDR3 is TGTGCCAGCAGCCCGGGACTACGCGTCGAAAAACTGTTTTTT.

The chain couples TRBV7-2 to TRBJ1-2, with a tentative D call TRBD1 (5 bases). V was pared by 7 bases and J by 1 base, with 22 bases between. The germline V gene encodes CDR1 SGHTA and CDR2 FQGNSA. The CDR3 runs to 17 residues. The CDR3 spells CASTPSVGLGSNYGYTF. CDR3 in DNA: TGTGCCAGCACCCCCTCCGTGGGACTGGGGAGTAACTATGGCTACACCTTC.

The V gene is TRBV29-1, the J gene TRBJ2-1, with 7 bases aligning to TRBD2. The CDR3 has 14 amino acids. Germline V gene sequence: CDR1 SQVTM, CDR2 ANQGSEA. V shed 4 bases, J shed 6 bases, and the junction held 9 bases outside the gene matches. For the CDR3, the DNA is TGCAGCGTTGGGGGTGGCGGGGGACCCAATGAGCAGTTCTTC. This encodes CSVGGGGGPNEQFF.

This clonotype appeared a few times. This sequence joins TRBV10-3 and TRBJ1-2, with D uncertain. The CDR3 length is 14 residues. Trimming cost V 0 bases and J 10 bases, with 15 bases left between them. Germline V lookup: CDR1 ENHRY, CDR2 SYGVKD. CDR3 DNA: TGTGCCATCAGTGAGTCTGAGTTTCGGAATGTCTACACCTTC. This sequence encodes CAISESEFRNVYTF.

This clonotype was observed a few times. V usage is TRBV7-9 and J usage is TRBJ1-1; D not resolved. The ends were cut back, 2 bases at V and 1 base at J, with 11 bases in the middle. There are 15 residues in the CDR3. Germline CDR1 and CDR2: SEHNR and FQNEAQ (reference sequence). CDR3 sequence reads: CASSLSGSANTEAFF. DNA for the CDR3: TGTGCCAGCAGCTTATCGGGATCTGCGAACACTGAAGCTTTCTTT. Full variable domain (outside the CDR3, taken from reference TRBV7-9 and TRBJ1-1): DTGVSQNPRHKITKRGQNVTFRCDPISEHNRLYWYRQTLGQGPEFLTYFQNEAQLEKSRLLSDRFSAERPKGSFSTLEIQRTEQGDSAMYLCASSLSGSANTEAFFGQGTRLTVV.

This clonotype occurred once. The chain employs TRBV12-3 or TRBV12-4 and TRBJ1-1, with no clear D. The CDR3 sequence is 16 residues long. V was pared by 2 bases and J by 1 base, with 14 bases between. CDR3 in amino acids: CASSLSFGPTNTEAFF. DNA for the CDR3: TGTGCCAGCAGTTTAAGTTTTGGCCCGACGAACACTGAAGCTTTCTTT.

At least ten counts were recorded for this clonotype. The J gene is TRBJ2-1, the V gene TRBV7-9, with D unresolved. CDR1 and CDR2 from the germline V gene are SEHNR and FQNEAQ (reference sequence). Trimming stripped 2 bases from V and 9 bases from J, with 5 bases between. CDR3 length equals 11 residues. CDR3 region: CASSLSIEQFF. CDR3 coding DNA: TGTGCCAGCAGCTTATCAATTGAGCAGTTCTTC. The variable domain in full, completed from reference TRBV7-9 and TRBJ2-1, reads DTGVSQNPRHKITKRGQNVTFRCDPISEHNRLYWYRQTLGQGPEFLTYFQNEAQLEKSRLLSDRFSAERPKGSFSTLEIQRTEQGDSAMYLCASSLSIEQFFGPGTRLTVL.

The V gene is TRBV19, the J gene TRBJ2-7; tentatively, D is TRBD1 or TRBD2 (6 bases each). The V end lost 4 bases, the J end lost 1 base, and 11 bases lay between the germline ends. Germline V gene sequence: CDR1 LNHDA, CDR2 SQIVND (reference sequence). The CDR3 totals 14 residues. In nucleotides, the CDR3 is TGTGCCAGTAGTACGCGGGACAAATCCTACGAGCAGTACTTC. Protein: CASSTRDKSYEQYF.

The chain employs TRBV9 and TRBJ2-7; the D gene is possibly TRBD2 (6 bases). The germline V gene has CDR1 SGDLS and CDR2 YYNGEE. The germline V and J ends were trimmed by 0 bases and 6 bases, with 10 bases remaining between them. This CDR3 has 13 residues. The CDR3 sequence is CASSVGAGSEQYF. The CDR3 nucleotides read TGTGCCAGCAGCGTAGGTGCCGGGAGCGAGCAGTACTTC.

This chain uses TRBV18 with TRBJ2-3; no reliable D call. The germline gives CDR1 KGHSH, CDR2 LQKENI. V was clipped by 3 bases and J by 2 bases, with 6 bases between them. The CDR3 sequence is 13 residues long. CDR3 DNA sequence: TGTGCCAGCTCACCGGGGAACACAGATACGCAGTATTTT. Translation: CASSPGNTDTQYF.

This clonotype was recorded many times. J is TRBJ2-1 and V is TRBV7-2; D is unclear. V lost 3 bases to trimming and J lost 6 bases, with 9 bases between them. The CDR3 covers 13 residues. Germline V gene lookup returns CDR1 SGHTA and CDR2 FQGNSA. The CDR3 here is CASSLHSINEQFF. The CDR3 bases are TGTGCCAGCAGCTTGCACAGCATCAATGAGCAGTTCTTC. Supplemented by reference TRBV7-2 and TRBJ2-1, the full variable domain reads GAGVSQSPSNKVTEKGKDVELRCDPISGHTALYWYRQSLGQGLEFLIYFQGNSAPDKSGLPSDRFSAERTGGSVSTLTIQRTQQEDSAVYLCASSLHSINEQFFGPGTRLTVL.

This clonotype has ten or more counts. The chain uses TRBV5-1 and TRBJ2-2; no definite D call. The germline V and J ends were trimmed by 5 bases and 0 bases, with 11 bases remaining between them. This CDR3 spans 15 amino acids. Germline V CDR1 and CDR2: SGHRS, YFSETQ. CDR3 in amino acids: CASRRDFTNTGELFF. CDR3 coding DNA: TGCGCCAGCAGAAGAGACTTCACGAACACCGGGGAGCTGTTTTTT.

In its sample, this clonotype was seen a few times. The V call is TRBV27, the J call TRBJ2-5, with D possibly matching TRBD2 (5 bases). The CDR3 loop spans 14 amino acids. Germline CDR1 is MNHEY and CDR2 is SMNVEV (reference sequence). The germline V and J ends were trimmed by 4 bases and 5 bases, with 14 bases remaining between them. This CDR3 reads CASSSDGGWETQYF. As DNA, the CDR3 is TGTGCCAGCAGTTCAGACGGCGGGTGGGAGACCCAGTACTTC.

CDR3 region: CASSPMGPTDTQYF. The CDR3 region has the DNA TGCGCCAGCAGTCCAATGGGGCCCACAGATACGCAGTATTTT. The J gene is TRBJ2-3, the V gene TRBV5-1; a weak D match, TRBD1 (5 bases). Germline CDR1 and CDR2: SGHRS and YFSETQ. The CDR3 runs 14 residues. Trimming stripped 5 bases from V and 2 bases from J, with 12 bases between.